Given below is one T cell receptor beta chain in context. Germline lookup yields CDR1 MNHEY and CDR2 SMNVEV (reference sequence). The ends lost 4 bases at V and 7 bases at J; junction bases unmatched: 4. This CDR3 has 13 residues. Clones were sequenced by immunoSEQ multiplex PCR, and TCRdb holds only the in-frame ones, with some missing. The sample includes hundreds of thousands of clones, roughly 85% of them seen just once. These data originate in a study of blood T cell repertoires in COVID-19. Study-level background: Some COVID-19 samples were acute and others convalescent; all came from the United States, Italy and Spain.

The V and J genes are TRBV27 and TRBJ2-3; 8 positions match TRBD1. Source material: peripheral blood. The receptor comes from a woman aged 50 to 65 who had recovered from COVID-19. CDR3 sequence reads: CASSSTGGHTQYF. As DNA, the CDR3 is TGTGCCAGCAGTTCTACAGGGGGACATACGCAGTATTTT.